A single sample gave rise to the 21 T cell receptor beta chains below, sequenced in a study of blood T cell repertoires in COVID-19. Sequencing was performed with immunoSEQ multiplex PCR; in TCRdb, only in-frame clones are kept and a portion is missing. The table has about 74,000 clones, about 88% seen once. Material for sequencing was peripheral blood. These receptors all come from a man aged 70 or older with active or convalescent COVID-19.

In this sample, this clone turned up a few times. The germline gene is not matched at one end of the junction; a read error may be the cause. CDR3 nucleotide sequence: TGTGCCAGCAGCTTATCAGAACGAGCGCACGCGGTCTTC. The encoded protein is CASSLSERAHAVF. The chain recombines TRBV7-9 with TRBJ1-2, with D hard to call. The CDR3 extends over 13 amino acids. Per the germline V gene, CDR1 is SEHNR and CDR2 is FQNEAQ (reference sequence).

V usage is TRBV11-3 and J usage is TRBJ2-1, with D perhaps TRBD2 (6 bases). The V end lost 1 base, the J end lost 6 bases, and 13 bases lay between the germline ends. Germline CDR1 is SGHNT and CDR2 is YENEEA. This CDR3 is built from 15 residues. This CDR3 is CASSLVGGKGNEQFF. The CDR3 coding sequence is TGTGCCAGCAGCTTAGTGGGGGGTAAGGGCAATGAGCAGTTCTTC.

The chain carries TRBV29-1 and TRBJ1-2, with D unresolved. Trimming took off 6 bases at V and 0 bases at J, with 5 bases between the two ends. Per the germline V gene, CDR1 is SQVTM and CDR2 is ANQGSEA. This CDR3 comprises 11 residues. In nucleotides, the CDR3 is TGCAGCGTCTTAGCTAACTATGGCTACACCTTC. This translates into CSVLANYGYTF.

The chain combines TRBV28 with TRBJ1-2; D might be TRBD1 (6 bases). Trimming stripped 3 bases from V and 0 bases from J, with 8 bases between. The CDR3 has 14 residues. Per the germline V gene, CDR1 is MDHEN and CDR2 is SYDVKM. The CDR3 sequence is CASSFGQTNYGYTF. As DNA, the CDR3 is TGTGCCAGCAGTTTCGGACAGACTAACTATGGCTACACCTTC.

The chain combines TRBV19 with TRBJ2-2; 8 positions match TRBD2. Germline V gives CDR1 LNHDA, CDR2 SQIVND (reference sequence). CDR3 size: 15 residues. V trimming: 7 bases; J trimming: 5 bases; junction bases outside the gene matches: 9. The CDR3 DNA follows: TGTGCCAGTAACGGTGCTAGCGGGTCAACCGGGGAGCTGTTTTTT. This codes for CASNGASGSTGELFF.

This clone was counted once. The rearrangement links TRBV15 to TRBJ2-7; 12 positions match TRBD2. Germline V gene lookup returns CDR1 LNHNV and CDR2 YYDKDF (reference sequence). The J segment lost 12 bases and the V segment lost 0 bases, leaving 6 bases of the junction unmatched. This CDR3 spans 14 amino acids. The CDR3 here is CATSREGLAGDRYF. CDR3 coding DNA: TGTGCCACCAGCAGAGAGGGACTAGCGGGTGATCGGTACTTC. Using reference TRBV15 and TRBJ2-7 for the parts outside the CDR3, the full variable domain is DAMVIQNPRYQVTQFGKPVTLSCSQTLNHNVMYWYQQKSSQAPKLLFHYYDKDFNNEADTPDNFQSRRPNTSFCFLDIRSPGLGDTAMYLCATSREGLAGDRYFGPGTRLTVT.

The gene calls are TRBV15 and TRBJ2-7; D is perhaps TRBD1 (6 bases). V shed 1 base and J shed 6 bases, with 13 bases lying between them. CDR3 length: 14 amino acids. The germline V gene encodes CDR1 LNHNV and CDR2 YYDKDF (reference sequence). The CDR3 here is CATSRGTPGVEQYF. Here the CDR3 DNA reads TGTGCCACCAGCAGAGGTACTCCAGGGGTCGAGCAGTACTTC.

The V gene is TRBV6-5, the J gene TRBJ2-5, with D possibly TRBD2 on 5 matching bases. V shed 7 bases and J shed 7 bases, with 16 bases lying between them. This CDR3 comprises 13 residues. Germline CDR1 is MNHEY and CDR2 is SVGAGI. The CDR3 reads CASIILAGATQYF. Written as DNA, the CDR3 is TGTGCCAGCATCATCCTAGCTGGTGCGACCCAGTACTTC.

This CDR3 is CASSSEFSYNEQFF. The CDR3 bases are TGCGCCAGCAGCTCGGAGTTCTCCTACAATGAGCAGTTCTTC. The chain is built from TRBV5-1 and TRBJ2-1; D gene unclear. V lost 3 bases to trimming and J lost 0 bases, with 7 bases between them. The germline gives CDR1 SGHRS, CDR2 YFSETQ. The CDR3 runs to 14 residues. Drawing the rest from reference TRBV5-1 and TRBJ2-1, the complete variable domain is KAGVTQTPRYLIKTRGQQVTLSCSPISGHRSVSWYQQTPGQGLQFLFEYFSETQRNKGNFPGRFSGRQFSNSRSEMNVSTLELGDSALYLCASSSEFSYNEQFFGPGTRLTVL.

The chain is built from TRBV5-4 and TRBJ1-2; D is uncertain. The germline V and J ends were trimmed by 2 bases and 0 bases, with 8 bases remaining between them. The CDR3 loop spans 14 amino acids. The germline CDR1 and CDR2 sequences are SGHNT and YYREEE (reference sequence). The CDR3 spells CASSLPGTNYGYTF. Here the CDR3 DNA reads TGTGCCAGCAGCTTACCGGGAACTAACTATGGCTACACCTTC.

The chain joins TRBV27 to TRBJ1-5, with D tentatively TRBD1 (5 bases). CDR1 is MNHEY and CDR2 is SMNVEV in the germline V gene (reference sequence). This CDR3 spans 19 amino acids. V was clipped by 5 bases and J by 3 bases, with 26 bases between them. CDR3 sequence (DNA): TGTGCCAGCAGTCTGGGACTGGGGACCCATCAACTATACAATCAGCCCCAGCATTTT. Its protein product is CASSLGLGTHQLYNQPQHF.

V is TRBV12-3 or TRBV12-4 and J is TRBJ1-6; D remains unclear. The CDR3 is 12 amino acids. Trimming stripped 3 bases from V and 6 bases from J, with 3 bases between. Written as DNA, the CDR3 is TGTGCCAGCAGTTTGAGTAATTCACCCCTCCACTTT. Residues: CASSLSNSPLHF.

The CDR3 region has the DNA TGTGCCATCAGTGACCCACGGCAAGAGACCCAGTACTTC. Translated: CAISDPRQETQYF. The V gene is TRBV10-3, the J gene TRBJ2-5; unclear D gene. The CDR3 is made up of 13 amino acids. The germline V gene has CDR1 ENHRY and CDR2 SYGVKD. Trimming took 3 bases from V and 2 from J, leaving 7 bases between them.

The CDR3 region has the DNA TGTGCCAGCAGCTTGGGAACTTTTAATGAAAAACTGTTTTTT. Encoded protein: CASSLGTFNEKLFF. The chain couples TRBV5-4 to TRBJ1-4; unclear D gene. CDR3 length: 14 residues. V was shortened by 0 bases and J by 4 bases, with 7 bases between the two germline ends. CDR1 is SGHNT and CDR2 is YYREEE in the germline V gene (reference sequence). The full variable domain, with the rest looked up from reference TRBV5-4 and TRBJ1-4, is ETGVTQSPTHLIKTRGQQVTLRCSSQSGHNTVSWYQQALGQGPQFIFQYYREEENGRGNFPPRFSGLQFPNYSSELNVNALELDDSALYLCASSLGTFNEKLFFGSGTQLSVL.

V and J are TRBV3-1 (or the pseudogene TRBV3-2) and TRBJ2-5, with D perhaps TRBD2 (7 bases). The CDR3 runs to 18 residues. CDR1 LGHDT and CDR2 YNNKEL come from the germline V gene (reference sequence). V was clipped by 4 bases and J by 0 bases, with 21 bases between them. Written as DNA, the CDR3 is TGTGCCAGCAGCCCCCGGGCGGCGGGGGCCAATTACCAAGAGACCCAGTACTTC. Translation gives CASSPRAAGANYQETQYF.

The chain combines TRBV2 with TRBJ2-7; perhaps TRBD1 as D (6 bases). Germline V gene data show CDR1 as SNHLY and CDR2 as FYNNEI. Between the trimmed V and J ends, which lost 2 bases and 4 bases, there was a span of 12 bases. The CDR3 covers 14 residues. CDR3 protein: CASSEWGRPYEQYF. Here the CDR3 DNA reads TGTGCCAGCAGTGAATGGGGGCGGCCGTACGAGCAGTACTTC.

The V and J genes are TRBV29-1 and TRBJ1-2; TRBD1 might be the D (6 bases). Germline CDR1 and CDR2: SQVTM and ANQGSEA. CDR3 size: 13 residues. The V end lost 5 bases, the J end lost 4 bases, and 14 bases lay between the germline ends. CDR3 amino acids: CSVLPPRGYGYTF. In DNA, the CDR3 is TGCAGCGTTCTTCCCCCCAGGGGCTATGGCTACACCTTC. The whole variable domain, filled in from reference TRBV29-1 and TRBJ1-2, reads SAVISQKPSRDICQRGTSLTIQCQVDSQVTMMFWYRQQPGQSLTLIATANQGSEATYESGFVIDKFPISRPNLTFSTLTVSNMSPEDSSIYLCSVLPPRGYGYTFGSGTRLTVV.

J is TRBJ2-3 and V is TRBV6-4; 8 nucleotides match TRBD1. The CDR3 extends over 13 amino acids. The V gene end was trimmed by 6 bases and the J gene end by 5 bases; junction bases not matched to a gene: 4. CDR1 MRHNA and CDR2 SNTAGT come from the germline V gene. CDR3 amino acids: CASRGQGEDTQYF. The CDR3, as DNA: TGTGCCAGCAGAGGACAGGGTGAAGATACGCAGTATTTT.

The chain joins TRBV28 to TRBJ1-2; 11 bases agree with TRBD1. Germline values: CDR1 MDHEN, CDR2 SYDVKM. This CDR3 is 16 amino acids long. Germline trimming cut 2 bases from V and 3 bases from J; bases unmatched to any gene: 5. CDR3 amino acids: CASSLRPGQGDYGYTF. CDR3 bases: TGTGCCAGCAGTTTACGCCCGGGACAGGGGGACTATGGCTACACCTTC.

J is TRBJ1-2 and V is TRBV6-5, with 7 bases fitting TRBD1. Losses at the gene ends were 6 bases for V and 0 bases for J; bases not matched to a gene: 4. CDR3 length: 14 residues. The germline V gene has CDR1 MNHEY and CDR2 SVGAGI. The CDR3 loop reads CASSPGTANYGYTF. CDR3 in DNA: TGTGCCAGCAGCCCAGGGACAGCTAACTATGGCTACACCTTC.

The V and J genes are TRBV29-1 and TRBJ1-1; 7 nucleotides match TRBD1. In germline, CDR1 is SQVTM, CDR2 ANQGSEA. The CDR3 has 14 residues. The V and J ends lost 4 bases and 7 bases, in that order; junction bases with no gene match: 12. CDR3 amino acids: CSVATRGLNGEAFF. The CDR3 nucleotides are TGCAGCGTTGCTACGAGGGGGCTAAATGGTGAAGCTTTCTTT.